This entry lists 32 T cell receptor beta chains sequenced from one sample in a study of cytomegalovirus exposure and HLA in healthy donors (dated by TCRdb to 2016 to 2017). Libraries came from the immunoSEQ multiplex PCR assay. In its TCRdb copy, this immuneACCESS table keeps in-frame sequences only and misses some clones. Where compared with another copy, unresolved V genes explain less than half of these, and the others have no known cause. The sample table holds 120,000 or so clones, of which approximately 89% were seen once. Together, the top ten hold under 2% of the sample. Material: PBMCs. The receptor set was obtained from a woman between 18 and 30 years old in good health and CMV-seronegative.

The chain is built from TRBV4-1 and TRBJ1-5, with a possible D match to TRBD1 (5 bases). This CDR3 is built from 18 residues. Trimming shortened V by 0 bases and J by 0 bases, and 15 bases separated the two germline ends. Germline V gene sequence: CDR1 MGHRA, CDR2 YSYEKL. The CDR3 DNA sequence: TGCGCCAGCAGCCAAGACTTCAGGGCAGGATATAGCAATCAGCCCCAGCATTTT. It is translated as CASSQDFRAGYSNQPQHF.

The chain links TRBV28 to TRBJ1-4; no firm D call. This CDR3 contains 14 residues. Between the trimmed V and J ends, which lost 8 bases and 0 bases, there was a span of 10 bases. Germline CDR1 reads MDHEN; CDR2 reads SYDVKM. The CDR3 DNA reads as TGTGCCAGCGGCCCCCCCCCAACTAATGAAAAACTGTTTTTT. Amino acid sequence: CASGPPPTNEKLFF.

This chain connects TRBV9 to TRBJ1-5; D is undetermined. The CDR3 length is 13 residues. CDR1 SGDLS and CDR2 YYNGEE come from the germline V gene. V dropped 1 base and J dropped 7 bases, with 9 bases sitting between them. The CDR3 region is CASSVSPEQPQHF. As DNA, the CDR3 is TGTGCCAGCAGCGTATCCCCGGAGCAGCCCCAGCATTTT.

V is TRBV29-1 and J is TRBJ2-4; TRBD2 aligns across 7 bases. The CDR3 sequence is 15 residues long. The trim removed 5 bases at V and 1 base at J, leaving 8 bases unmatched. Germline CDR1 and CDR2: SQVTM and ANQGSEA. CDR3 nucleotide sequence: TGCAGCGTTCTTACCTACGGGGGGGCCAAAAACATTCAGTACTTC. It translates to CSVLTYGGAKNIQYF.

This rearrangement joins TRBV28 to TRBJ2-7, with 9 bases aligning to TRBD1. V lost 6 bases to trimming and J lost 6 bases; unmatched junction nucleotides: 24. The CDR3 has 19 amino acids. Per germline, CDR1 MDHEN and CDR2 SYDVKM. The CDR3: CASSPLGTGIGPQSGEQYF. In DNA form, the CDR3 reads TGTGCCAGCAGCCCTCTGGGGACAGGGATTGGACCGCAGTCGGGCGAGCAGTACTTC.

The V call is TRBV5-6, the J call TRBJ2-7; 7 nucleotides align to TRBD2. This CDR3 contains 15 residues. Trimming took 0 bases from V and 3 from J; bases not matched to a gene: 6. Germline-derived CDR1 and CDR2 are SGHDT and YYEEEE. The CDR3 DNA reads as TGTGCCAGCAGCTTGGGGCTAGCGGACCTCTACGAGCAGTACTTC. Amino acids: CASSLGLADLYEQYF.

This clone is a singleton in its sample. The rearrangement joins TRBV28 to TRBJ2-5; 9 bases map to TRBD2. The germline CDR1 and CDR2 sequences are MDHEN and SYDVKM. The CDR3 extends over 15 amino acids. J was trimmed by 5 bases and V by 8 bases; bases with no gene match: 12. The CDR3: CASSNGAGGPETQYF. CDR3 in DNA: TGTGCCAGCTCCAACGGGGCGGGAGGGCCCGAGACCCAGTACTTC.

The chain combines TRBV30 with TRBJ2-1, with D tentatively TRBD2 (6 bases). CDR3 length equals 15 residues. Trimming stripped 0 bases from V and 5 bases from J, with 14 bases between. Germline V gene sequence: CDR1 GTSNPN, CDR2 SVGIG (reference sequence). The CDR3 region has the DNA TGTGCCTGGAGTGTACTGAGCGGGCGGGACAATGAGCAGTTCTTC. Translated, it gives CAWSVLSGRDNEQFF.

This rearrangement joins TRBV5-4 to TRBJ1-6, with 9 bases identical to TRBD1. J lost 9 bases, V lost 0 bases, and 10 bases had no gene match. Germline-derived CDR1 and CDR2 are SGHNT and YYREEE (reference sequence). This CDR3 comprises 17 residues. CDR3 bases: TGTGCCAGCAGCTTGGCCCCTGCGGGACAGGGTTTTTCACCCCTCCACTTT. This translates into CASSLAPAGQGFSPLHF. Together with reference TRBV5-4 and TRBJ1-6, the CDR3 gives the full variable domain: ETGVTQSPTHLIKTRGQQVTLRCSSQSGHNTVSWYQQALGQGPQFIFQYYREEENGRGNFPPRFSGLQFPNYSSELNVNALELDDSALYLCASSLAPAGQGFSPLHFGNGTRLTVT.

The chain links TRBV7-2 to TRBJ2-2; maybe TRBD2 (5 bases). This CDR3 contains 16 residues. V shed 3 bases and J shed 1 base, with 12 bases lying between them. Germline V CDR1 and CDR2: SGHTA, FQGNSA. The CDR3 protein is CASSFGLRRNTGELFF. The DNA for the CDR3 is TGTGCCAGCAGCTTCGGACTGCGGAGGAACACCGGGGAGCTGTTTTTT.

This clone occurred a few times. The chain uses TRBV7-9 and TRBJ1-6, with D possibly matching TRBD1 (5 bases). Between the trimmed V and J ends, which lost 5 bases and 6 bases, there was a span of 11 bases. Germline assignment: CDR1 SEHNR and CDR2 FQNEAQ (reference sequence). The CDR3 consists of 14 residues. For the CDR3, the DNA is TGTGCCAGCAGCGTCGGGACTCTTAATTCACCCCTCCACTTT. It is translated as CASSVGTLNSPLHF.

The chain uses TRBV28 and TRBJ2-7; D perhaps matches TRBD1 (5 bases). The CDR3 covers 13 residues. From germline, CDR1 is MDHEN and CDR2 SYDVKM. Between the trimmed V and J ends, which lost 2 bases and 7 bases, there was a span of 12 bases. The CDR3 DNA follows: TGTGCCAGCAGTTTAGGCAGGGTAGGTGAGCAGTACTTC. As protein: CASSLGRVGEQYF.

The chain uses TRBV7-8 and TRBJ2-7, with 8 bases lining up with TRBD1. Per the germline V gene, CDR1 is SGHVS and CDR2 is FQNEAQ. The J segment lost 0 bases and the V segment lost 5 bases, leaving 3 bases of the junction unmatched. This CDR3 comprises 14 residues. The CDR3 loop is CASSRTGSSYEQYF. The CDR3 region has the DNA TGTGCCAGCAGCCGGACAGGGAGCTCCTACGAGCAGTACTTC.

This clone came up a few times. The chain has TRBV7-9 and TRBJ1-5, with D maybe TRBD1 (5 bases). CDR3 length equals 12 residues. V dropped 1 base and J dropped 9 bases, with 7 bases sitting between them. CDR1 and CDR2 (germline): SEHNR, FQNEAQ (reference sequence). The CDR3, as DNA: TGTGCCAGCAGCTTAGACAGGAGGCCCCAGCATTTT. This gives the protein CASSLDRRPQHF. The full variable domain, rest sourced from reference TRBV7-9 and TRBJ1-5, is DTGVSQNPRHKITKRGQNVTFRCDPISEHNRLYWYRQTLGQGPEFLTYFQNEAQLEKSRLLSDRFSAERPKGSFSTLEIQRTEQGDSAMYLCASSLDRRPQHFGDGTRLSIL.

The chain uses TRBV6-5 and TRBJ1-2; D possibly corresponds to TRBD1 (5 bases). Trimming pared 4 bases from V and 6 bases from J, leaving 18 bases between. The CDR3 has 15 amino acids. The germline V gene encodes CDR1 MNHEY and CDR2 SVGAGI. CDR3 in amino acids: CASSSRRERSDGYTF. DNA of the CDR3: TGTGCCAGCAGTTCACGCAGGGAAAGGTCCGATGGCTACACCTTC.

This chain links TRBV11-2 with TRBJ2-7; TRBD1 might be the D (6 bases). CDR3 length: 14 residues. Germline assignment: CDR1 SGHAT and CDR2 FQNNGV. V dropped 4 bases and J dropped 3 bases, with 13 bases sitting between them. The CDR3 nucleotides are TGTGCCAGCAGCTCCTCTGGGGGCCGCTACGAGCAGTACTTC. It codes for CASSSSGGRYEQYF.

This sequence joins TRBV7-2 and TRBJ2-7; 12 bases line up with TRBD1. The J segment lost 7 bases and the V segment lost 5 bases, leaving 12 bases of the junction unmatched. The CDR3 spans 16 residues. The germline CDR1 and CDR2 sequences are SGHTA and FQGNSA. In DNA form, the CDR3 reads TGTGCCAGCAGCCCCCCCCCGGGACAGGGGGCGCTTGAGCAGTACTTC. This gives the protein CASSPPPGQGALEQYF.

The V call is TRBV29-1, the J call TRBJ1-1; 7 bases are shared with TRBD1. This CDR3 contains 13 residues. With 7 bases clipped from V and 0 bases from J, the junction kept 5 bases outside the gene matches. Germline V gene lookup returns CDR1 SQVTM and CDR2 ANQGSEA. Written as DNA, the CDR3 is TGCAGCGCGACAGGGAGCCTGAACACTGAAGCTTTCTTT. It specifies CSATGSLNTEAFF.

The CDR3 DNA reads TGTGCCAGCAGCTTCCTAGACACAGATACGCAGTATTTT. Its protein is CASSFLDTDTQYF. The chain recombines TRBV7-9 with TRBJ2-3; D gene unclear. Germline lookup yields CDR1 SEHNR and CDR2 FQNEAQ (reference sequence). The CDR3 sequence is 13 residues long. V was shortened by 3 bases and J by 2 bases, with 6 bases between the two germline ends.

This clone was picked up one time. The V and J genes are TRBV2 and TRBJ2-5, with D uncertain. The length of the CDR3 is 13 residues. V was clipped by 6 bases and J by 3 bases, with 11 bases between them. The germline V gene has CDR1 SNHLY and CDR2 FYNNEI. The CDR3 coding sequence is TGTGCCAGCAGACCCAGCGTCGAAGAGACCCAGTACTTC. It translates to CASRPSVEETQYF.

The rearrangement links TRBV6-5 to TRBJ1-5, with a tentative D call TRBD1 (6 bases). CDR1 and CDR2 (germline): MNHEY, SVGAGI. Deletions cut 4 bases from V and 2 bases from J, with 15 bases between. The CDR3 loop spans 16 amino acids. CDR3 sequence: CASSSLPSGGNQPQHF. DNA of the CDR3: TGTGCCAGCAGTTCCCTCCCCTCAGGGGGCAATCAGCCCCAGCATTTT.

To note about this clone: Within the sample, other DNA sequences also encode this same CDR3. The chain employs TRBV6-5 and TRBJ1-2; 8 bases align to TRBD1. CDR3 length equals 14 residues. Germline CDR1 is MNHEY and CDR2 is SVGAGI. The J segment lost 4 bases and the V segment lost 6 bases, leaving 7 bases of the junction unmatched. This CDR3 reads CASRIPGTGYGYTF. In DNA form, the CDR3 reads TGTGCCAGCAGAATCCCGGGGACAGGCTATGGCTACACCTTC.

This chain links TRBV5-1 with TRBJ2-3; 9 bases line up with TRBD1. The CDR3 has 15 residues. V trimming: 2 bases; J trimming: 1 base; junction bases outside the gene matches: 2. Germline CDR1 is SGHRS and CDR2 is YFSETQ. The CDR3 nucleotides read TGCGCCAGCAGCTTACGGGACAGGGGCACAGATACGCAGTATTTT. It specifies CASSLRDRGTDTQYF.

This rearrangement joins TRBV6-1 to TRBJ1-2; the D gene is possibly TRBD1 (6 bases). Deletions cut 3 bases from V and 2 bases from J, with 10 bases between. This CDR3 has 14 amino acids. Germline loops: CDR1 MNHNS, CDR2 SASEGT. The CDR3 DNA follows: TGTGCCAGCAGTGAGACCCAGGGGAACTATGGCTACACCTTC. Its translation is CASSETQGNYGYTF.

The chain uses TRBV4-3 and TRBJ2-7, with TRBD1 as a possible D gene (6 bases). This CDR3 is 15 amino acids long. V dropped 0 bases and J dropped 3 bases, with 12 bases sitting between them. Germline values: CDR1 LGHNA, CDR2 YSLEER. Here the CDR3 DNA reads TGCGCCAGCAGCCAAGAGGGCAGGGGAGACTACGAGCAGTACTTC. The encoded protein is CASSQEGRGDYEQYF.

J is TRBJ1-2 and V is TRBV29-1, with 7 bases matching TRBD1. CDR1 is SQVTM, CDR2 ANQGSEA, per germline. The CDR3 has 13 residues. J was trimmed by 8 bases and V by 3 bases; bases with no gene match: 9. CDR3 sequence: CSVDPTGNGGYTF. As DNA, the CDR3 is TGCAGCGTTGACCCGACAGGGAATGGAGGCTACACCTTC.

The genes are TRBV7-6 and TRBJ2-7, with 9 positions matching TRBD2. The junction had 12 bases not matched to a gene; V was cut back by 5 bases and J by 1 base. This CDR3 is 17 amino acids long. CDR1 and CDR2 (germline): SGHVS, FNYEAQ. This CDR3 reads CASSAMSAGGVSYEQYF. CDR3 bases: TGTGCCAGCAGCGCGATGTCAGCGGGGGGTGTTTCCTACGAGCAGTACTTC.

The genes are TRBV9 and TRBJ2-1; D possibly corresponds to TRBD2 (6 bases). The CDR3 sequence is 11 residues long. The germline CDR1 and CDR2 sequences are SGDLS and YYNGEE. V was trimmed by 5 bases and J by 9 bases, leaving 9 bases between them. In DNA form, the CDR3 reads TGTGCCAGCAGTTATAGCGGTGAGCAGTTCTTC. Translation gives CASSYSGEQFF.

CDR3 sequence: CASSPGQGPSGANVLTF. DNA for the CDR3: TGTGCCAGCTCCCCGGGACAGGGGCCCTCTGGGGCCAACGTCCTGACTTTC. The chain links TRBV18 to TRBJ2-6; 10 bases line up with TRBD1. CDR1 and CDR2 (germline): KGHSH, LQKENI. V gave up 6 bases and J gave up 0 bases; unmatched junction bases: 5. This CDR3 is 17 amino acids long.

The chain is built from TRBV28 and TRBJ2-7; a weak D match, TRBD1 (7 bases). Trimming stripped 5 bases from V and 7 bases from J, with 21 bases between. Germline lookup yields CDR1 MDHEN and CDR2 SYDVKM. This CDR3 spans 15 amino acids. CDR3 nucleotide sequence: TGTGCCAGCAGTCCCCTCGACAGGGACTTTAGGGAGCAGTACTTC. As protein: CASSPLDRDFREQYF.

The V gene is TRBV11-2, the J gene TRBJ1-1, with 9 bases matching TRBD1. Germline-derived CDR1 and CDR2 are SGHAT and FQNNGV. Germline trimming cut 5 bases from V and 11 bases from J; bases unmatched to any gene: 15. The CDR3 is made up of 15 amino acids. CDR3 nucleotides: TGTGCCAGCAGCGGATCGGGACAGGGTACCCTCGGGGCTTTCTTT. As protein: CASSGSGQGTLGAFF.

This chain connects TRBV7-6 to TRBJ2-5, with 8 bases that match TRBD2. Trimming took 5 bases from V and 3 from J; bases not matched to a gene: 14. CDR3 length: 17 amino acids. Per germline, CDR1 SGHVS and CDR2 FNYEAQ. The CDR3 loop reads CASSRPLRGGGKETQYF. The CDR3 coding sequence is TGTGCCAGCAGCCGCCCCCTTCGGGGGGGCGGGAAAGAGACCCAGTACTTC.